The 23 T cell receptor beta chains in this list originate from one sample, sequenced in a study of blood T cell repertoires in COVID-19 (TCRdb year 2020). The library was built by means of the immunoSEQ multiplex PCR assay. TCRdb stores this immuneACCESS table with in-frame sequences only. Part of the clones is absent; in the studies checked, under half of the shortfall reflects unresolved V genes, and no reason is known for the rest. For this sample the table gives about 74,000 clones, of which roughly 84% were detected only once. The ten biggest clones cover 8.8% of the sample. Material: peripheral blood. The receptor source for this set is a man between 45 and 60 years old with active COVID-19.

CDR3 DNA sequence: TGTGCCAGCAGTTTTACAGTGAACACTGAAGCTTTCTTT. Its protein is CASSFTVNTEAFF. The V gene is TRBV12-3 or TRBV12-4, the J gene TRBJ1-1; D uncertain. This CDR3 contains 13 residues. V gave up 3 bases and J gave up 0 bases, with 5 bases separating them.

This clone has just a few counts. The J gene is TRBJ2-7, the V gene TRBV12-3 or TRBV12-4; 7 bases map to TRBD1. Trimming removed 4 bases from V and 1 base from J; junction bases left unmatched: 1. The CDR3 spans 13 residues. CDR3 bases: TGTGCCAGCAGTTGGACAGGATCCTACGAGCAGTACTTC. It translates to CASSWTGSYEQYF.

The chain combines TRBV2 with TRBJ1-6, with a possible D match to TRBD1 (6 bases). In germline, CDR1 is SNHLY, CDR2 FYNNEI. The ends were cut back, 3 bases at V and 7 bases at J, with 13 bases in the middle. The CDR3 consists of 15 residues. CDR3: CASSDRTEGNSPLHF. In DNA, the CDR3 is TGTGCCAGCAGTGACAGGACAGAAGGAAATTCACCCCTCCACTTT. Full variable domain (missing parts from reference TRBV2 and TRBJ1-6): EPEVTQTPSHQVTQMGQEVILRCVPISNHLYFYWYRQILGQKVEFLVSFYNNEISEKSEIFDDQFSVERPDGSNFTLKIRSTKLEDSAMYFCASSDRTEGNSPLHFGNGTRLTVT.

This clone was counted a few times. The V call is TRBV14, the J call TRBJ2-7; 7 nucleotides align to TRBD2. Germline V gives CDR1 SGHDN, CDR2 FVKESK. With V trimmed by 6 bases and J by 2 bases, 4 bases remained unmatched. CDR3 size: 13 residues. The DNA for the CDR3 is TGTGCCAGCAGGCGCGGGGGAACCTACGAGCAGTACTTC. Translated: CASRRGGTYEQYF.

This rearrangement joins TRBV5-1 to TRBJ2-3; the match to TRBD2 covers 8 bases. With 4 bases clipped from V and 4 bases from J, the junction kept 2 bases outside the gene matches. The CDR3 consists of 13 residues. CDR1 and CDR2 (germline): SGHRS, YFSETQ. The CDR3 is CASSSGSADTQYF. The CDR3 region has the DNA TGCGCCAGCAGCAGCGGGAGCGCAGATACGCAGTATTTT.

The V call is TRBV2, the J call TRBJ1-1, with 8 bases that match TRBD1. The V gene's germline CDR1 is SNHLY and CDR2 FYNNEI. The V segment lost 4 bases and the J segment 2 bases; nucleotides outside the gene matches: 9. The CDR3 has 16 amino acids. The CDR3 region is CASSGLRTGKNTEAFF. The CDR3 nucleotides are TGTGCCAGCAGTGGGCTTAGGACAGGGAAAAACACTGAAGCTTTCTTT.

There are a few counts of this clone. V usage is TRBV7-9 and J usage is TRBJ2-7, with 11 bases identical to TRBD2. The CDR3 runs to 15 residues. V dropped 1 base and J dropped 4; count of bases not matched to a gene: 3. The germline CDR1 and CDR2 sequences are SEHNR and FQNEAQ (reference sequence). The CDR3 bases are TGTGCCAGCAGCTTAGTAGCGGGAGGGATATACGAGCAGTACTTC. Amino acid sequence: CASSLVAGGIYEQYF.

The chain uses TRBV7-2 and TRBJ2-1; D perhaps matches TRBD1 (6 bases). The CDR3 is made up of 14 amino acids. Trimming removed 4 bases from V and 9 bases from J, with 16 bases in between. From germline, CDR1 is SGHTA and CDR2 FQGNSA. The CDR3 loop is CASSYATGIGEQFF. The CDR3 nucleotides read TGTGCCAGCAGCTATGCTACAGGGATAGGTGAGCAGTTCTTC.

V is TRBV20-1 and J is TRBJ1-1; D is perhaps TRBD1 (5 bases). The CDR3 has 10 amino acids. Germline loops: CDR1 DFQATT, CDR2 SNEGSKA (reference sequence). CDR3 loop: CRAPPPEGFF. The CDR3 DNA follows: TGCAGGGCTCCCCCGCCGGAGGGGTTCTTT.

The chain combines TRBV4-1 with TRBJ2-2; a weak D match, TRBD2 (7 bases). The CDR3 sequence is 16 residues long. Germline loops: CDR1 MGHRA, CDR2 YSYEKL. Trimming took off 1 base at V and 11 bases at J, with 20 bases between the two ends. The CDR3 loop reads CASSQAERTRGAELFF. CDR3 DNA sequence: TGCGCCAGCAGCCAAGCGGAACGGACTAGGGGGGCCGAGCTGTTTTTT.

V gene TRBV19 combines with J gene TRBJ2-1, with 11 bases matching TRBD2. J was trimmed by 7 bases and V by 7 bases; bases with no gene match: 9. Looked up from germline, CDR1 is LNHDA and CDR2 is SQIVND (reference sequence). The CDR3 is 15 residues long. CDR3 region: CASTDSLAGVNEQFF. CDR3 sequence (DNA): TGTGCCAGTACAGATTCACTAGCGGGGGTTAATGAGCAGTTCTTC. Complete variable domain (other parts from reference TRBV19 and TRBJ2-1): DGGITQSPKYLFRKEGQNVTLSCEQNLNHDAMYWYRQDPGQGLRLIYYSQIVNDFQKGDIAEGYSVSREKKESFPLTVTSAQKNPTAFYLCASTDSLAGVNEQFFGPGTRLTVL.

V and J are TRBV29-1 and TRBJ2-1, with D possibly matching TRBD1 (6 bases). Trimming removed 7 bases at V and 6 bases at J, with 19 bases between. Per germline, CDR1 SQVTM and CDR2 ANQGSEA. The CDR3 extends over 14 amino acids. The CDR3 loop is CSAQRGVQGNEQFF. In nucleotides, the CDR3 is TGCAGCGCTCAAAGAGGGGTACAGGGCAATGAGCAGTTCTTC.

In DNA, the CDR3 is TGTGCCTGGAGCGCAGGGGGATATAATTCACCCCTCCACTTT. Translated: CAWSAGGYNSPLHF. This rearrangement joins TRBV30 to TRBJ1-6, with TRBD1 matching over 7 bases. Trimming removed 3 bases from V and 4 bases from J; junction bases left unmatched: 3. Germline lookup yields CDR1 GTSNPN and CDR2 SVGIG (reference sequence). This CDR3 spans 14 amino acids.

This clone has just a few counts. CDR3 region: CASSLGLTGDYGYTF. CDR3 DNA sequence: TGCGCCAGCAGCTTGGGTCTGACAGGAGACTATGGCTACACCTTC. The chain links TRBV5-1 to TRBJ1-2, with D maybe TRBD1 (6 bases). Germline-derived CDR1 and CDR2 are SGHRS and YFSETQ. The CDR3 runs 15 residues. Trimming stripped 0 bases from V and 3 bases from J, with 12 bases between.

The rearrangement links TRBV5-1 to TRBJ2-1; 8 nucleotides line up with TRBD1. The CDR3 contains 14 residues. V lost 7 bases, J lost 8 bases, and 11 bases stayed unmatched. CDR1 and CDR2 (germline): SGHRS, YFSETQ. In DNA form, the CDR3 reads TGCGCCAGCGCCACAGGGGGGACACTTCATGAGCAGTTCTTC. It is translated as CASATGGTLHEQFF.

This rearrangement joins TRBV10-1 to TRBJ2-1, with TRBD2 matching over 7 bases. The germline V gene has CDR1 WNHNN and CDR2 SYGVQD (reference sequence). V lost 4 bases and J lost 3; bases outside the gene matches: 9. The CDR3 has 16 amino acids. The CDR3 reads CASSATSSGFYNEQFF. The CDR3 nucleotides are TGCGCCAGCAGTGCGACTAGCAGCGGGTTCTACAATGAGCAGTTCTTC.

This clone has a handful of counts. V is TRBV29-1 and J is TRBJ1-2; a possible D gene is TRBD1 (5 bases). V lost 8 bases to trimming and J lost 3 bases, with 19 bases between them. Germline CDR1 reads SQVTM; CDR2 reads ANQGSEA. This CDR3 comprises 14 residues. The CDR3 region is CSIRPRWGDYGYTF. CDR3 in DNA: TGCAGCATCCGACCCCGTTGGGGGGACTATGGCTACACCTTC.

CDR3 in DNA: TGTGCCAGCAGCGGCAGGGGCGTAGCTTTCTTT. It yields the protein CASSGRGVAFF. This chain links TRBV7-2 with TRBJ1-1, with a tentative D call TRBD1 (6 bases). Germline V CDR1 and CDR2: SGHTA, FQGNSA. V lost 5 bases and J lost 10, with 11 bases in between. The CDR3 loop spans 11 amino acids.

The chain uses TRBV3-1 (or the pseudogene TRBV3-2) and TRBJ2-1, with D possibly being TRBD2 (6 bases). The germline CDR1 and CDR2 sequences are LGHDT and YNNKEL (reference sequence). This CDR3 has 14 amino acids. The V and J ends lost 1 base and 9 bases respectively, with 13 bases between them. The CDR3 reads CASSQVVGGVEQFF. CDR3 bases: TGTGCCAGCAGCCAAGTGGTCGGGGGAGTTGAGCAGTTCTTC.

The gene calls are TRBV5-1 and TRBJ1-2, with 8 bases aligning to TRBD1. The CDR3 loop spans 15 amino acids. After removal of 0 bases from V and 2 bases from J, the junction contained 3 bases not matched to a gene. The V gene's germline CDR1 is SGHRS and CDR2 YFSETQ. The CDR3 is CASSLESGGNYGYTF. The CDR3 DNA is TGCGCCAGCAGCTTGGAATCAGGGGGCAACTATGGCTACACCTTC.

The chain recombines TRBV6-6 with TRBJ1-2; no firm D call. V was cut by 2 bases and J by 0 bases, with 13 bases left in between. Germline CDR1 MNHNY, CDR2 SVGAGI (reference sequence). This CDR3 is built from 16 residues. CDR3 amino acids: CASSYPGIVANYGYTF. Written as DNA, the CDR3 is TGTGCCAGCAGTTACCCGGGGATCGTAGCTAACTATGGCTACACCTTC.

This clone was counted a single time. The chain joins TRBV9 to TRBJ2-7, with a possible D match to TRBD1 (6 bases). The germline V and J ends were trimmed by 3 bases and 3 bases, with 16 bases remaining between them. There are 15 residues in the CDR3. The V gene's germline CDR1 is SGDLS and CDR2 YYNGEE. The CDR3 DNA is TGTGCCAGCAGCGGGGGATCCGGGACACTCTACGAGCAGTACTTC. Amino acid sequence: CASSGGSGTLYEQYF. The full variable domain, completed using reference TRBV9 and TRBJ2-7, is DSGVTQTPKHLITATGQRVTLRCSPRSGDLSVYWYQQSLDQGLQFLIQYYNGEERAKGNILERFSAQQFPDLHSELNLSSLELGDSALYFCASSGGSGTLYEQYFGPGTRLTVT.

This clone was counted once. This chain joins TRBV9 and TRBJ2-3; maybe TRBD2 (6 bases). The CDR3 covers 14 residues. Trimming shortened V by 0 bases and J by 1 base, and 6 bases separated the two germline ends. CDR1 is SGDLS and CDR2 is YYNGEE in the germline V gene. Written as DNA, the CDR3 is TGTGCCAGCAGCGTAGCTAGCGGCACAGATACGCAGTATTTT. Protein: CASSVASGTDTQYF.